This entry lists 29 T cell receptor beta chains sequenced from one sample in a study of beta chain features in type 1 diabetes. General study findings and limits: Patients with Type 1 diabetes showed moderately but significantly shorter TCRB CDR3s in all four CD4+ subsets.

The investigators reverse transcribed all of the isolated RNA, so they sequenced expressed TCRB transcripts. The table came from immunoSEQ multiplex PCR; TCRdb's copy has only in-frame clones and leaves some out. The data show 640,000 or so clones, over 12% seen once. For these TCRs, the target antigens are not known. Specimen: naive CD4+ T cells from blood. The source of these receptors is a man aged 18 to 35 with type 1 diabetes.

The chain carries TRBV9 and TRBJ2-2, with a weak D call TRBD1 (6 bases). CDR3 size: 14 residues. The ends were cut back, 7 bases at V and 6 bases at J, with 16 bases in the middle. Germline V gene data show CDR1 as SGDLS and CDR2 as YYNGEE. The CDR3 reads CASGLQGQAGELFF. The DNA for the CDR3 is TGTGCCAGCGGTCTACAGGGTCAGGCCGGGGAGCTGTTTTTT.

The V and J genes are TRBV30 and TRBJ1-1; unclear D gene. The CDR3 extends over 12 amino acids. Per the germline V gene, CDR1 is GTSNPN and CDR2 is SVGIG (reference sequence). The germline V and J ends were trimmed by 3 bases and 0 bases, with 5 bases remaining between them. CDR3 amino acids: CAWSGLNTEAFF. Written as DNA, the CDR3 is TGTGCCTGGAGCGGTTTGAACACTGAAGCTTTCTTT.

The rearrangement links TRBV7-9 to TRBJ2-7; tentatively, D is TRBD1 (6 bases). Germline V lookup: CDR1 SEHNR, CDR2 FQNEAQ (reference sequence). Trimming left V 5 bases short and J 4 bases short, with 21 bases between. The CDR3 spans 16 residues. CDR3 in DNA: TGTGCCAGCAGCCTCAGTCTTGGGCAGGGGACGTACGAGCAGTACTTC. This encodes CASSLSLGQGTYEQYF.

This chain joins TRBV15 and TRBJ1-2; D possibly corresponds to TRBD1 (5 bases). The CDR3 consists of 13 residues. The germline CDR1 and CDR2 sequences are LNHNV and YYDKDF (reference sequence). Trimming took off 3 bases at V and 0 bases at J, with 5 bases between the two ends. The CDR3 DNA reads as TGTGCCACCAGCAGGGACACTAACTATGGCTACACCTTC. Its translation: CATSRDTNYGYTF.

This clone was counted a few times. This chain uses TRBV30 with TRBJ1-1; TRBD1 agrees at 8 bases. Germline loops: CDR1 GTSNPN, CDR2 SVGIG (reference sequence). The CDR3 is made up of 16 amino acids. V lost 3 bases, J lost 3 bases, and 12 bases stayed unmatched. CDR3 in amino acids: CAWRRQGASRHTEAFF. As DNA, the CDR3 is TGTGCCTGGAGGAGGCAGGGGGCCTCACGGCACACTGAAGCTTTCTTT.

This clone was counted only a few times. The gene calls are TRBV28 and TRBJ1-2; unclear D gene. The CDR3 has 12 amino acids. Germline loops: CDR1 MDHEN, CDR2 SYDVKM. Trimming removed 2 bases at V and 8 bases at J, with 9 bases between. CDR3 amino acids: CASSLDGKGYTF. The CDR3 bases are TGTGCCAGCAGTTTAGACGGAAAGGGCTACACCTTC.

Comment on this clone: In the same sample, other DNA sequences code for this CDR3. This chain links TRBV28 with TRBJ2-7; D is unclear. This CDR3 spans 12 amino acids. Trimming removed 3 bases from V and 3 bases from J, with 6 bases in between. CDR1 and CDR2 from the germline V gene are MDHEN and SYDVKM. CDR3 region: CASSLGGYEQYF. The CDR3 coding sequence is TGTGCCAGCAGTTTGGGCGGCTACGAGCAGTACTTC.

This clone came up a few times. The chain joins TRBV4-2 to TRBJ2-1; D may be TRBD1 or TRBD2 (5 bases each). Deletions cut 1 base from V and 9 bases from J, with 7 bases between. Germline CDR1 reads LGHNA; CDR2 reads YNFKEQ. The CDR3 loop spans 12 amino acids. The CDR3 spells CASSQGGTEQFF. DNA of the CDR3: TGTGCCAGCAGCCAAGGAGGGACTGAGCAGTTCTTC.

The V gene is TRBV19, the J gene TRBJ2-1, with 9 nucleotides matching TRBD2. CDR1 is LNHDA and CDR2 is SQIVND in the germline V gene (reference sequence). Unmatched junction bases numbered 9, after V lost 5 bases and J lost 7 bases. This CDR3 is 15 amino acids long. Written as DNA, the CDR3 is TGTGCCAGTAGTCCCGGCGGGAGGGCCGGGAATGAGCAGTTCTTC. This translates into CASSPGGRAGNEQFF.

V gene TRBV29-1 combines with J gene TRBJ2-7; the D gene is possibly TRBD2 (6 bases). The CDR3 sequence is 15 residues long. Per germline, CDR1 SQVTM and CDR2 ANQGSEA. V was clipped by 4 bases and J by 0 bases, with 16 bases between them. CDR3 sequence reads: CSVVASGSRSYEQYF. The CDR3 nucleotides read TGCAGCGTTGTAGCAAGCGGGTCTCGCTCCTACGAGCAGTACTTC.

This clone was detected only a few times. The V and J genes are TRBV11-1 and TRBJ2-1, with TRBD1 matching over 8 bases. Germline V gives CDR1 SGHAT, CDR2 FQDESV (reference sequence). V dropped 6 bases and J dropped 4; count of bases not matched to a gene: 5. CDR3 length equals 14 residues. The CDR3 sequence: CASRPGQEYNEQFF. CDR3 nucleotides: TGTGCCAGCAGGCCGGGACAGGAATACAATGAGCAGTTCTTC. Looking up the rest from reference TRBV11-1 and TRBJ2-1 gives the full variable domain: EAEVAQSPRYKITEKSQAVAFWCDPISGHATLYWYRQILGQGPELLVQFQDESVVDDSQLPKDRFSAERLKGVDSTLKIQPAELGDSAMYLCASRPGQEYNEQFFGPGTRLTVL.

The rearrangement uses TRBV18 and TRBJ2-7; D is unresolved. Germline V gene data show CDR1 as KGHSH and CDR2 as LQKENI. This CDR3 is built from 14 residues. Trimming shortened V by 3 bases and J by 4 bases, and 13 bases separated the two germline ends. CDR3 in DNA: TGTGCCAGCTCACCTTCGAGTGCACAGTACGAGCAGTACTTC. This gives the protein CASSPSSAQYEQYF.

CDR3: CASSLEPETQYF. As DNA, the CDR3 is TGTGCCAGCAGCTTAGAACCGGAGACCCAGTACTTC. J is TRBJ2-5 and V is TRBV7-2; D gene unclear. CDR1 and CDR2 from the germline V gene are SGHTA and FQGNSA. This CDR3 region has 12 residues. Trimming stripped 1 base from V and 5 bases from J, with 5 bases between.

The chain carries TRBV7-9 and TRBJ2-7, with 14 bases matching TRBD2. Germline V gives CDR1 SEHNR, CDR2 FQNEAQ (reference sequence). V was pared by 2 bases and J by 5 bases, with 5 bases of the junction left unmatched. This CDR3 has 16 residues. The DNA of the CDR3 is TGTGCCAGCAGCTTAACCCCGGGACTAGCGGGAGACGAGCAGTACTTC. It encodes CASSLTPGLAGDEQYF.

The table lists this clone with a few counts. DNA of the CDR3: TGTGCCACCAGGGGGAAAACTTCGAACACTGAAGCTTTCTTT. Its translation is CATRGKTSNTEAFF. This chain joins TRBV25-1 and TRBJ1-1, with 7 bases matching TRBD1. The length of the CDR3 is 14 residues. Per the germline V gene, CDR1 is MGHDK and CDR2 is SYGVNS. Trimming took 10 bases from V and 1 from J; bases not matched to a gene: 9.

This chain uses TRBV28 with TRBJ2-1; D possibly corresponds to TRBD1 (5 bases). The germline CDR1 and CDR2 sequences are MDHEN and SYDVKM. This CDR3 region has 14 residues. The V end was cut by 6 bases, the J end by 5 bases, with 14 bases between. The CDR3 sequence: CASRPPTTDNEQFF. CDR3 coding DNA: TGTGCCAGCAGACCACCGACGACAGACAATGAGCAGTTCTTC.

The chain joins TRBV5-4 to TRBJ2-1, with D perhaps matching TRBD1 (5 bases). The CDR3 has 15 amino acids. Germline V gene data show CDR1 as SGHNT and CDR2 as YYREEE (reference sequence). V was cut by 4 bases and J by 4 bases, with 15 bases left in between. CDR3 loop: CASSRDSTPYNEQFF. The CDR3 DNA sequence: TGTGCCAGCAGCCGAGACAGTACTCCATACAATGAGCAGTTCTTC.

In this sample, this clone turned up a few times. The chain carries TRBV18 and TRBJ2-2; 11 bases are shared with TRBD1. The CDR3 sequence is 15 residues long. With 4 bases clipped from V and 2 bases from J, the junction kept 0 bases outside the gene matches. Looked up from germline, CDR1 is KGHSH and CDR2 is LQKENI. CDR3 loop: CASSRTGGNTGELFF. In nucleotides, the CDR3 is TGTGCCAGCTCACGGACAGGGGGCAACACCGGGGAGCTGTTTTTT.

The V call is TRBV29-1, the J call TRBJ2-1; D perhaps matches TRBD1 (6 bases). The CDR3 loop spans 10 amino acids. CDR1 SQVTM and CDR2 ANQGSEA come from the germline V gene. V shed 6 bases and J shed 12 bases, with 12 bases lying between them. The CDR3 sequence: CSVNRDGQFF. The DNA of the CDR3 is TGCAGCGTAAACAGGGATGGGCAGTTCTTC.

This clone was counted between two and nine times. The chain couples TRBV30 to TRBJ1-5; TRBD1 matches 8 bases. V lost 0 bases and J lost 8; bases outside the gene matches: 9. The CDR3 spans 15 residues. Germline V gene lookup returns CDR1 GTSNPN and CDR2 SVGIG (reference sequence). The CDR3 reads CAWSVGQGAREPQHF. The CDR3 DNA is TGTGCCTGGAGTGTAGGGCAGGGGGCCAGGGAGCCCCAGCATTTT. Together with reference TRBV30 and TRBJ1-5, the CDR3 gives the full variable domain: SQTIHQWPATLVQPVGSPLSLECTVEGTSNPNLYWYRQAAGRGLQLLFYSVGIGQISSEVPQNLSASRPQDRQFILSSKKLLLSDSGFYLCAWSVGQGAREPQHFGDGTRLSIL.

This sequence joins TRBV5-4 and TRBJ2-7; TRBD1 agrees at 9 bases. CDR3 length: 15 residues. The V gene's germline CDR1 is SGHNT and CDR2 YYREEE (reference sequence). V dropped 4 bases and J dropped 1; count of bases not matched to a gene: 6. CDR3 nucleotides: TGTGCCAGCAGCGTTCCGGGACAGGGTTCCTACGAGCAGTACTTC. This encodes CASSVPGQGSYEQYF.

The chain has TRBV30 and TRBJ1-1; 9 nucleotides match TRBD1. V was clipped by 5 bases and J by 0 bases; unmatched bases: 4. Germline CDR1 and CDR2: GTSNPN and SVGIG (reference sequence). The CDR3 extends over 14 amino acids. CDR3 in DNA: TGTGCCTGGCTTCGGGACAGGGTGAACACTGAAGCTTTCTTT. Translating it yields CAWLRDRVNTEAFF.

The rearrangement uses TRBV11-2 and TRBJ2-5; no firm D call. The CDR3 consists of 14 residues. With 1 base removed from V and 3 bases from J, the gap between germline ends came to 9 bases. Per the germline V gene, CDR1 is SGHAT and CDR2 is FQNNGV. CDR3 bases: TGTGCCAGCAGCTTAGTTTTACAGAAAGAGACCCAGTACTTC. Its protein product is CASSLVLQKETQYF.

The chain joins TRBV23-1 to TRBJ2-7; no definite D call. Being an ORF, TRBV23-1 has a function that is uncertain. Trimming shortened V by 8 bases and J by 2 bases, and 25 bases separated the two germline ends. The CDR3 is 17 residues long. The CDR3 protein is CASGTFSDRIQTYEQYF. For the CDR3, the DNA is TGCGCCAGCGGAACTTTCAGCGACCGGATTCAAACCTACGAGCAGTACTTC.

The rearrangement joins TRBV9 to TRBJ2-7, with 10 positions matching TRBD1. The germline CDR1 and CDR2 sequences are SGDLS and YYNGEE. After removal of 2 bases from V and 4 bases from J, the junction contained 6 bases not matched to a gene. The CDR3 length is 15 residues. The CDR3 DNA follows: TGTGCCAGCAGCGTCCTCGGGACAGGGGATTACGAGCAGTACTTC. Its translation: CASSVLGTGDYEQYF.

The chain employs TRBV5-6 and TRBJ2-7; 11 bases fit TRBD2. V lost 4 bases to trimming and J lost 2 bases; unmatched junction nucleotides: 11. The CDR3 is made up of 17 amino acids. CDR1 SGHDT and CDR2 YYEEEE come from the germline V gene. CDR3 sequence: CASSQGLGSGRAYEQYF. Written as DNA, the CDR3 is TGTGCCAGCAGCCAGGGCTTGGGTAGCGGGAGGGCCTACGAGCAGTACTTC.

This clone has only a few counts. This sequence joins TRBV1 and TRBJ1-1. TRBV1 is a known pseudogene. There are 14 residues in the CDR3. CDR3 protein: CTSTPGWGADEAFF. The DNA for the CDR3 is TGCACCAGCACCCCGGGGTGGGGGGCAGATGAAGCTTTCTTT.

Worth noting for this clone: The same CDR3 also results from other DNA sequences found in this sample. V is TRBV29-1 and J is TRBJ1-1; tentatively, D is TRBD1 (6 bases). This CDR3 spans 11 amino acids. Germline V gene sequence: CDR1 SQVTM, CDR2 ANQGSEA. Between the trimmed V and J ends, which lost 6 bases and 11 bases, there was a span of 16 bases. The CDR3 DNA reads TGCAGCGTGGGAGAGGGGGGTCGCGCTTTCTTT. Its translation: CSVGEGGRAFF. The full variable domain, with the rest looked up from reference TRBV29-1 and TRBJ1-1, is SAVISQKPSRDICQRGTSLTIQCQVDSQVTMMFWYRQQPGQSLTLIATANQGSEATYESGFVIDKFPISRPNLTFSTLTVSNMSPEDSSIYLCSVGEGGRAFFGQGTRLTVV.

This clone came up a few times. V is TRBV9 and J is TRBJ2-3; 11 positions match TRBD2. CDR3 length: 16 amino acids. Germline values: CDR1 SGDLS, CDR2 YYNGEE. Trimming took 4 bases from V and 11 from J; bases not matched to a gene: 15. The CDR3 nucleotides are TGTGCCAGCAGCCTTAGCGGGGGGGCCTCCGGGTTTGGGCAGTATTTT. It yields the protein CASSLSGGASGFGQYF.